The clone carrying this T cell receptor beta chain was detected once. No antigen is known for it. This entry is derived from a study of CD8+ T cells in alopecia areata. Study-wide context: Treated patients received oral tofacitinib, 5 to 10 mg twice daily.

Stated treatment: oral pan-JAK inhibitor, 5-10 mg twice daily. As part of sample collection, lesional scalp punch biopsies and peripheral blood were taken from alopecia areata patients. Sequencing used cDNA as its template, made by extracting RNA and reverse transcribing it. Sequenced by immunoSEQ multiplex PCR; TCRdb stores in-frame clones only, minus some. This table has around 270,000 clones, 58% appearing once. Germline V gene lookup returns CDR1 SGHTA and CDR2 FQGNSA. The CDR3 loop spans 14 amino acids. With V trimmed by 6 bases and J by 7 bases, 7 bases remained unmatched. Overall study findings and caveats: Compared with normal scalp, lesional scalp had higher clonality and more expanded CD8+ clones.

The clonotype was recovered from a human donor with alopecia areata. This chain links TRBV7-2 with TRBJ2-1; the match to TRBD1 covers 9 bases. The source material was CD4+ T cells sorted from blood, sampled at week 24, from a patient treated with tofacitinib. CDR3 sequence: CASREQGAVNEQFF. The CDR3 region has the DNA TGTGCCAGCAGGGAACAGGGGGCCGTGAATGAGCAGTTCTTC.